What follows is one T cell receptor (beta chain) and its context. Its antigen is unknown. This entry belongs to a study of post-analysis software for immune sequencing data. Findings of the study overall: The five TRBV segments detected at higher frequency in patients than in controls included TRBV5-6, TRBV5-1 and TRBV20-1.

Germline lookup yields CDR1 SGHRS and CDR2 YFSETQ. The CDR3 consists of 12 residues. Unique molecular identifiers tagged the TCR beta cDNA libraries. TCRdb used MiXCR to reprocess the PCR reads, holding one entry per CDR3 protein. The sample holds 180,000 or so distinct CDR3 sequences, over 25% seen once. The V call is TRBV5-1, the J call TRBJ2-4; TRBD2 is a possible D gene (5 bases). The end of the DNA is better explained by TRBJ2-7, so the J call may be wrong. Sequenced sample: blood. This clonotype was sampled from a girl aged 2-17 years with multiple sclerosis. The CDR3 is CASNGGGYEQYF. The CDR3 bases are TGCGCCAGCAATGGAGGCGGCTACGAGCAGTACTTC.